The source of this TCR beta chain is a study of chemoradiotherapy in HPV16-positive cancers. This clone turned up a few times. The CDR3 runs 14 residues. CDR1 is SGHAT, CDR2 FQNNGV, per germline. The V gene lost 1 base and the J gene lost 2 bases, with 6 bases spanning the gap. Generated by immunoSEQ multiplex PCR, the TCRdb table keeps only in-frame clones and is missing some. The table includes some 5,000 clones, 78% detected once. The receptor's source is a human donor with HPV-associated anogenital cancer. Collection took place from a patient who underwent chemoradiotherapy. The gene calls are TRBV11-2 and TRBJ1-5; D remains ambiguous. CDR3 in DNA: TGTGCCAGCAGCTTAGGTGCAGGCAATCAGCCCCAGCATTTT. Translation: CASSLGAGNQPQHF.